The clone carrying this T cell receptor (beta chain) appeared once. A read error may account for a junction end that differs from germline. Clones were read by immunoSEQ multiplex PCR, and TCRdb kept only the in-frame ones, dropping some. The table lists roughly 150,000 clones, 85% to 95% of them singletons, with under 2.5% in the top ten. These data originate in a study of control samples from healthy donors and cancer patients. This CDR3 is 15 amino acids long. Germline CDR1 SSHAT, CDR2 FNYEAQ (reference sequence). Material for sequencing was blood. This rearrangement joins TRBV7-7 to TRBJ2-7, with 8 bases lining up with TRBD2. The receptor's source is a man aged 45-60 years in good health. The CDR3 region is CASSPSPGGFDEQYF. The CDR3 DNA is TGTGCTAGCAGCCCCAGCCCGGGGGGGTTCGACGAGCAGTACTTC.